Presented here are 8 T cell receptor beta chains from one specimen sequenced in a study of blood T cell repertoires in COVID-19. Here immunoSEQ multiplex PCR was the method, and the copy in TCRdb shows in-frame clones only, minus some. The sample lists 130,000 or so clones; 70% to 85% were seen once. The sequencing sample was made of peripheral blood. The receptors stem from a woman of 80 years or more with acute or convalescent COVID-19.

The CDR3 spells CASSPQGQDYGYTF. The DNA for the CDR3 is TGTGCCAGCAGCCCGCAGGGACAGGACTATGGCTACACCTTC. V gene TRBV7-2 combines with J gene TRBJ1-2, with TRBD1 matching 8 bases. The CDR3 sequence is 14 residues long. Germline V gene sequence: CDR1 SGHTA, CDR2 FQGNSA. Unmatched junction bases numbered 5, after V lost 5 bases and J lost 3 bases.

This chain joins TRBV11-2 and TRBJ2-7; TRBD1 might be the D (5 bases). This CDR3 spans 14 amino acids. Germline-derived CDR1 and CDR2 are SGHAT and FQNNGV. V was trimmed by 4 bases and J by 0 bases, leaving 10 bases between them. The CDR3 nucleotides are TGTGCCAGCAGCTCGGGCAGGGACTCCTACGAGCAGTACTTC. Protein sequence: CASSSGRDSYEQYF.

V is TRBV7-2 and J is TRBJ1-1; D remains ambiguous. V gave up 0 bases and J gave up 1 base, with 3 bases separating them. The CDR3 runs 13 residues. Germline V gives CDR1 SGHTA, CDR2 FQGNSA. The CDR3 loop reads CASSLAKNTEAFF. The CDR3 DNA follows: TGTGCCAGCAGCTTAGCCAAGAACACTGAAGCTTTCTTT.

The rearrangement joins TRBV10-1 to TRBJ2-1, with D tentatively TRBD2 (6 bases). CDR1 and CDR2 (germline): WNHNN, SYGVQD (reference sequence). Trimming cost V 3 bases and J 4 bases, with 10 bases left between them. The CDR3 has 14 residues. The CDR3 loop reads CASSDPEGYNEQFF. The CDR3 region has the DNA TGCGCCAGCAGTGATCCGGAGGGGTACAATGAGCAGTTCTTC.

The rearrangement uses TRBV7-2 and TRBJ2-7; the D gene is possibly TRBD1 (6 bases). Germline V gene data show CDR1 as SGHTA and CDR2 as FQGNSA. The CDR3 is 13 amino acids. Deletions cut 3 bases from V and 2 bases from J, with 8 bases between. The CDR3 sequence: CASSFAGAYEQYF. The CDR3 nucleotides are TGTGCCAGCAGCTTCGCAGGGGCCTACGAGCAGTACTTC.

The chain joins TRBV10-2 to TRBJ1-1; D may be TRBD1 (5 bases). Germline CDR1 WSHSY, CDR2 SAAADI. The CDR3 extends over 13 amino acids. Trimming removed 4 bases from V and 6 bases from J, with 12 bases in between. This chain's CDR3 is CASSGGVDPEAFF. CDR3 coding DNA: TGCGCCAGCAGTGGGGGGGTCGATCCTGAAGCTTTCTTT.

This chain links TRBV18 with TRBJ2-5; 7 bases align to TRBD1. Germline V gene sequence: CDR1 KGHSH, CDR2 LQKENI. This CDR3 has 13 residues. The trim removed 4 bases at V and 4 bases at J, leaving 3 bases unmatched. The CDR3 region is CASSRGDRETQYF. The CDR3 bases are TGTGCCAGCTCACGAGGGGACAGAGAGACCCAGTACTTC.

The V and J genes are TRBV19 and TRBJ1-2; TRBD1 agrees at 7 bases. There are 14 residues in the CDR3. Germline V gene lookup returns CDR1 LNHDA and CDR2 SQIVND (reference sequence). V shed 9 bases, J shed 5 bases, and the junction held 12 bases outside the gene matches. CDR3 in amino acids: CASQPGQLEYGYTF. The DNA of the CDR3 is TGTGCCAGCCAACCGGGACAGTTAGAATATGGCTACACCTTC. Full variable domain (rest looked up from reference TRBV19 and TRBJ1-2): DGGITQSPKYLFRKEGQNVTLSCEQNLNHDAMYWYRQDPGQGLRLIYYSQIVNDFQKGDIAEGYSVSREKKESFPLTVTSAQKNPTAFYLCASQPGQLEYGYTFGSGTRLTVV.